The rows below give T cell receptor beta chains drawn from one sample of a study of blood T cell repertoires in COVID-19. Sequencing was performed with immunoSEQ multiplex PCR; in TCRdb, only in-frame clones are kept and a portion is missing. The top ten clones hold less than 6.5% of a sample with tens of thousands of clones, 85% of them seen once. Material for sequencing was peripheral blood. These receptors originate from a man aged 70-80 years with acute or convalescent COVID-19. Each CDR3 is given with its conserved first and last residue. D genes are given only for firm matches. Where a row states a size, it is once, few, many or the class of an expanded clone; other rows omit it.

cdr3_length: 15; clone_size: -; d_call: TRBD1; v_call: TRBV10-3; j_call: TRBJ1-5; cdr3_nt: TGTGCCATCAGTGAGTCGACAGGGGGCAATCAGCCCCAGCATTTT; cdr3_aa: CAISESTGGNQPQHF
cdr3_length: 14; clone_size: once; d_call: TRBD1; v_call: TRBV9; j_call: TRBJ1-1; cdr3_nt: TGTGCCAGCAGCCGGGGACAGGAGAACACTGAAGCTTTCTTT; cdr3_aa: CASSRGQENTEAFF
cdr3_length: 15; clone_size: -; d_call: -; v_call: TRBV6-5; j_call: TRBJ1-1; cdr3_nt: TGTGCCAGCAGTTACTCGGGAGGGGGGGTTACTGAAGCTTTCTTT; cdr3_aa: CASSYSGGGVTEAFF
cdr3_length: 14; clone_size: -; d_call: TRBD2; v_call: TRBV7-2; j_call: TRBJ2-7; cdr3_nt: TGTGCCAGCAGCTTAGACGGGGGGACCTACGAGCAGTACTTC; cdr3_aa: CASSLDGGTYEQYF
cdr3_length: 16; clone_size: once; d_call: -; v_call: TRBV2; j_call: TRBJ2-5; cdr3_nt: TGTGCCAGCAGCCCCTTGCGGGGGCTCCAAGCGGAGACCCAGTACTTC; cdr3_aa: CASSPLRGLQAETQYF
cdr3_length: 15; clone_size: -; d_call: -; v_call: TRBV7-6; j_call: TRBJ1-2; cdr3_nt: TGTGCCAGCAGCTTAGCACCAGGGGAGAACTATGGCTACACCTTC; cdr3_aa: CASSLAPGENYGYTF
cdr3_length: 16; clone_size: -; d_call: -; v_call: TRBV10-3; j_call: TRBJ1-2; cdr3_nt: TGTGCCATCAGTGACCTCTCCAGGGGAGCAAACTATGGCTACACCTTC; cdr3_aa: CAISDLSRGANYGYTF
cdr3_length: 14; clone_size: -; d_call: -; v_call: TRBV27; j_call: TRBJ1-1; cdr3_nt: TGTGCCAGCACCTCTCCATACGGCGGCACTGAAGCTTTCTTT; cdr3_aa: CASTSPYGGTEAFF
cdr3_length: 13; clone_size: -; d_call: -; v_call: TRBV28; j_call: TRBJ1-5; cdr3_nt: TGTGCCAGCAGTTTACCGGGTCCCGGACCCCAGCATTTT; cdr3_aa: CASSLPGPGPQHF
cdr3_length: 16; clone_size: -; d_call: TRBD2; v_call: TRBV25-1; j_call: TRBJ2-3; cdr3_nt: TGTGCCAGCAGTGAATACAGGGCAGGGAGGGGAGATACGCAGTATTTT; cdr3_aa: CASSEYRAGRGDTQYF
cdr3_length: 13; clone_size: once; d_call: -; v_call: TRBV11-2; j_call: TRBJ2-5; cdr3_nt: TGTGCCAGCAGCTTCACCAGGCAAGAGACCCAGTACTTC; cdr3_aa: CASSFTRQETQYF
cdr3_length: 17; clone_size: few; d_call: -; v_call: TRBV7-8; j_call: TRBJ1-5; cdr3_nt: TGTGCCAGCAGCTTAGACGGGCGGGCAGGGGGCAATCAGCCCCAGCATTTT; cdr3_aa: CASSLDGRAGGNQPQHF
cdr3_length: 15; clone_size: -; d_call: -; v_call: TRBV2; j_call: TRBJ2-2; cdr3_nt: TGTGCCAGCAGTGAGAGGGCGGCCACCCCCGGGGAGCTGTTTTTT; cdr3_aa: CASSERAATPGELFF
cdr3_length: 15; clone_size: -; d_call: TRBD1; v_call: TRBV28; j_call: TRBJ1-1; cdr3_nt: TGTGCCAGCAGTTCCCCGACAGGGGGGAGCGCTGAAGCTTTCTTT; cdr3_aa: CASSSPTGGSAEAFF
cdr3_length: 14; clone_size: -; d_call: TRBD1; v_call: TRBV10-3; j_call: TRBJ1-2; cdr3_nt: TGTGCCATCAGTGAGTCTAACAGGGGCTATGGCTACACCTTC; cdr3_aa: CAISESNRGYGYTF
cdr3_length: 15; clone_size: -; d_call: -; v_call: TRBV15; j_call: TRBJ2-1; cdr3_nt: TGTGCCACCAGCAGAGACGGACAACCGTACAATGAGCAGTTCTTC; cdr3_aa: CATSRDGQPYNEQFF
cdr3_length: 15; clone_size: -; d_call: -; v_call: TRBV5-4; j_call: TRBJ2-3; cdr3_nt: TGTGCCAGCAGCTTGGTCCCTAGCGAAACAGATACGCAGTATTTT; cdr3_aa: CASSLVPSETDTQYF
cdr3_length: 17; clone_size: once; d_call: TRBD2; v_call: TRBV18; j_call: TRBJ2-5; cdr3_nt: TGTGCCAGCTCACCAATGGCTAGCGGGGGGGACCAAGAGACCCAGTACTTC; cdr3_aa: CASSPMASGGDQETQYF
cdr3_length: 16; clone_size: -; d_call: TRBD1; v_call: TRBV11-1; j_call: TRBJ2-1; cdr3_nt: TGTGCCAGCAGCCCGAGGGACAGGGGATCCCTCAATGAGCAGTTCTTC; cdr3_aa: CASSPRDRGSLNEQFF
cdr3_length: 18; clone_size: -; d_call: TRBD1; v_call: TRBV5-8; j_call: TRBJ2-1; cdr3_nt: TGTGCCAGCAGTTTGGGGACAGGGGGCGCGTCAGGGGAGAATGAGCAGTTCTTC; cdr3_aa: CASSLGTGGASGENEQFF
cdr3_length: 15; clone_size: -; d_call: TRBD1; v_call: TRBV18; j_call: TRBJ2-1; cdr3_nt: TGTGCCAGCTCACCTATTAAGGGGGCGCGCGATGAGCAGTTCTTC; cdr3_aa: CASSPIKGARDEQFF
cdr3_length: 15; clone_size: -; d_call: -; v_call: TRBV3-1/TRBV3-2; j_call: TRBJ2-7; cdr3_nt: TGTGCCAGCAGCCCTCCGGGAAGAAGCTCCTACGAGCAGTACTTC; cdr3_aa: CASSPPGRSSYEQYF
cdr3_length: 14; clone_size: few; d_call: TRBD1; v_call: TRBV3-1/TRBV3-2; j_call: TRBJ2-1; cdr3_nt: TGTGCCAGCAGCCCCTCACAGGGGAGTGGTGAGCAGTTCTTC; cdr3_aa: CASSPSQGSGEQFF
cdr3_length: 16; clone_size: -; d_call: TRBD2; v_call: TRBV5-5; j_call: TRBJ2-1; cdr3_nt: TGTGCCAGCAGCTTGGGACTAGCGGGGAACCACAATGAGCAGTTCTTC; cdr3_aa: CASSLGLAGNHNEQFF
cdr3_length: 14; clone_size: -; d_call: TRBD1; v_call: TRBV10-3; j_call: TRBJ2-7; cdr3_nt: TGTGCCAGCAGGCCGACAGGGGTTGTCCACGAGCAGTACTTC; cdr3_aa: CASRPTGVVHEQYF
cdr3_length: 14; clone_size: -; d_call: -; v_call: TRBV11-3; j_call: TRBJ1-1; cdr3_nt: TGTGCCAGCAGCTTAGAGGCGGAGAACACTGAAGCTTTCTTT; cdr3_aa: CASSLEAENTEAFF
cdr3_length: 15; clone_size: -; d_call: -; v_call: TRBV5-8; j_call: TRBJ1-5; cdr3_nt: TGTGCCAGCAGCTTGGCCACCGACAGATATCAGCCCCAGCATTTT; cdr3_aa: CASSLATDRYQPQHF
cdr3_length: 13; clone_size: many; d_call: -; v_call: TRBV2; j_call: TRBJ1-6; cdr3_nt: TGTGCCAGCAGTGCCGAAGAACAGGGAGCCCTCCACTTT; cdr3_aa: CASSAEEQGALHF